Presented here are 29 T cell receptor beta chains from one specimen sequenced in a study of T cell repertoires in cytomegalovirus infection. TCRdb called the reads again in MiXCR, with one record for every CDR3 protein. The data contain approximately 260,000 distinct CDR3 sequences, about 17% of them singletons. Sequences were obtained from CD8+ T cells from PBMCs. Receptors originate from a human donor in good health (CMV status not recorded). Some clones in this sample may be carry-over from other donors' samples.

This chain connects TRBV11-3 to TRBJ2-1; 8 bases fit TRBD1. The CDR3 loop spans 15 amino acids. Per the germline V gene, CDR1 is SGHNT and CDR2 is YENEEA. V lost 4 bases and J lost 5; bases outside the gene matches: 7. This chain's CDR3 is CASSSSGQGDNEQFF. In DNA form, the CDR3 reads TGTGCCAGCAGCTCCTCCGGACAGGGAGACAATGAGCAGTTCTTC.

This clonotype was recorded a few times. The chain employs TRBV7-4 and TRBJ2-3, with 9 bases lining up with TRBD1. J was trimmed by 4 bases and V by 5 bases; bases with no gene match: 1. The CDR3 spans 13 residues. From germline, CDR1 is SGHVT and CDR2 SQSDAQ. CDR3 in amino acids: CASSRQGADTQYF. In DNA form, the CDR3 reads TGTGCCAGCAGCAGACAGGGGGCAGATACGCAGTATTTT.

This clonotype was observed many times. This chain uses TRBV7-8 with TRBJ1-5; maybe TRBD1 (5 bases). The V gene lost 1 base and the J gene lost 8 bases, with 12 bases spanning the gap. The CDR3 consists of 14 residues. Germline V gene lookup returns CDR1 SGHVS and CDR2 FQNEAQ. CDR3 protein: CASSLEPGGEPQHF. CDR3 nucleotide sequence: TGTGCCAGCAGCTTAGAGCCGGGAGGGGAGCCCCAGCATTTT.

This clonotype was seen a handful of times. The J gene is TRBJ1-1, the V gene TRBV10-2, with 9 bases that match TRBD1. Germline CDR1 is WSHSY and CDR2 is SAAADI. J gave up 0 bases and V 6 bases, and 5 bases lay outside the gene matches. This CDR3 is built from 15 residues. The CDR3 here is CASRGTGTLNTEAFF. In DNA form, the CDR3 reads TGCGCCAGCAGGGGGACAGGGACTTTGAACACTGAAGCTTTCTTT.

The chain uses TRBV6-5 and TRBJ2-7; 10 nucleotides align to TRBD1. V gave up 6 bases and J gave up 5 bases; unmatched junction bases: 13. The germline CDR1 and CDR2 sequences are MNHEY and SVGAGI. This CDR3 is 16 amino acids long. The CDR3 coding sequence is TGTGCCAGCAGCATACTGCCGGGACAGGGGCGGCACGAGCAGTACTTC. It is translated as CASSILPGQGRHEQYF.

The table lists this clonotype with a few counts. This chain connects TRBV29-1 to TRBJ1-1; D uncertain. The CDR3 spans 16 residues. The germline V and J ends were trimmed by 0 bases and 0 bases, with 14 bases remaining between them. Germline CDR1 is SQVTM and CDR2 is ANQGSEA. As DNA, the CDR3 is TGCAGCGTTGAAGATCTCGGGTCCGGGGTGAACACTGAAGCTTTCTTT. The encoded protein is CSVEDLGSGVNTEAFF.

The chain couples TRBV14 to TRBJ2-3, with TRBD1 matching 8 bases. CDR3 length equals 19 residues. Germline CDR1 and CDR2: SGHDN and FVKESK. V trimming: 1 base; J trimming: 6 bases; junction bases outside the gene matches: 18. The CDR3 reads CASSQGPGPGQEATDTQYF. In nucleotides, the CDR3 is TGTGCCAGCAGCCAAGGGCCAGGGCCGGGACAGGAAGCCACCGATACGCAGTATTTT. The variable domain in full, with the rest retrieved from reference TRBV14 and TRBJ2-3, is EAGVTQFPSHSVIEKGQTVTLRCDPISGHDNLYWYRRVMGKEIKFLLHFVKESKQDESGMPNNRFLAERTGGTYSTLKVQPAELEDSGVYFCASSQGPGPGQEATDTQYFGPGTRLTVL.

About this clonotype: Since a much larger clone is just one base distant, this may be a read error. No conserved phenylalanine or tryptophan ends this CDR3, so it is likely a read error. CDR3 sequence (DNA): TGTGCCAGCAGCACTGCACGGGTTCAGAAAGAGACCCAGTACATC. As protein: CASSTARVQKETQYI. The V gene is TRBV5-6, the J gene TRBJ2-5, with D hard to call. Germline V lookup: CDR1 SGHDT, CDR2 YYEEEE. The V end lost 4 bases, the J end lost 3 bases, and 16 bases lay between the germline ends. This CDR3 comprises 15 residues.

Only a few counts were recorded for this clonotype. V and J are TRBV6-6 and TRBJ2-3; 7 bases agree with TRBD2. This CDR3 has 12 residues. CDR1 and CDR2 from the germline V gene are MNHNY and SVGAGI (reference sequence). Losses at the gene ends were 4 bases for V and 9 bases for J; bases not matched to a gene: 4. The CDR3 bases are TGTGCCAGCAGTTTGTTGCGGGGGACGCAGTATTTT. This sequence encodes CASSLLRGTQYF.

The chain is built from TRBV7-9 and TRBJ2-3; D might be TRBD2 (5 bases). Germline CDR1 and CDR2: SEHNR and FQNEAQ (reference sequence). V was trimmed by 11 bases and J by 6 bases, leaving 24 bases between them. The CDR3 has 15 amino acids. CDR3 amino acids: CAGASRQFGGDTQYF. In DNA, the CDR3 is TGTGCCGGAGCCAGCCGGCAGTTTGGCGGGGATACGCAGTATTTT.

This chain's CDR3 is CASSYTSGEPGNQPQHF. The CDR3 coding sequence is TGTGCCAGCAGTTATACTTCAGGGGAGCCGGGGAATCAGCCCCAGCATTTT. V usage is TRBV12-3 or TRBV12-4 and J usage is TRBJ1-5, with a tentative D call TRBD1 (6 bases). CDR3 length: 17 amino acids. Trimming took off 4 bases at V and 4 bases at J, with 20 bases between the two ends.

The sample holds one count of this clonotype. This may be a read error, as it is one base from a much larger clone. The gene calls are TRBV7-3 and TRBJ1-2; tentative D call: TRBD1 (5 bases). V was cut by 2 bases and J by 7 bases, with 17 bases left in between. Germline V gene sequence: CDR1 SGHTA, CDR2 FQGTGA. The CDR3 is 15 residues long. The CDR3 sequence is CASSLAQQAIAGYTF. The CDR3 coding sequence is TGTGCCAGCAGCTTAGCTCAACAGGCTATCGCTGGCTACACCTTC.

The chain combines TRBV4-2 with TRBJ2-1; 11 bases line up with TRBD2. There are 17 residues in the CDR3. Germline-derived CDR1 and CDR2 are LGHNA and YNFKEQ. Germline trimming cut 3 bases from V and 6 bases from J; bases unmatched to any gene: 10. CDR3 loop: CASSQGSGGADANEQFF. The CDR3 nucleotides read TGTGCCAGCAGCCAGGGTAGCGGGGGGGCCGATGCCAATGAGCAGTTCTTC.

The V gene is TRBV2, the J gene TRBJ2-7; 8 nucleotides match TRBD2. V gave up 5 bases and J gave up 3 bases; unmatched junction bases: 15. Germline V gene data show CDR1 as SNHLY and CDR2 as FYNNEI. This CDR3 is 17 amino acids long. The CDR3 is CASSFREGGLEIYEQYF. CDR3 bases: TGTGCCAGCAGTTTCCGGGAGGGGGGACTAGAGATCTACGAGCAGTACTTC.

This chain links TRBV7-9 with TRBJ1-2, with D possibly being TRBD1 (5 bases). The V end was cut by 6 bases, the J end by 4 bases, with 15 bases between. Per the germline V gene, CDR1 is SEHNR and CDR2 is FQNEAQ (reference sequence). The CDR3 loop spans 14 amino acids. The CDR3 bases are TGTGCCAGCAGACCAGCCGGGACTTTCTATGGCTACACCTTC. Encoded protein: CASRPAGTFYGYTF.

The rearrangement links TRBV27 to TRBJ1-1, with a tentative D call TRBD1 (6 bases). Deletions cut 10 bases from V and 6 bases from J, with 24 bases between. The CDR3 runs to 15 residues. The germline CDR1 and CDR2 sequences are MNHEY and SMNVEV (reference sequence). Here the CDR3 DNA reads TGTGCCACCAATCTTGGGGGCGCTGGACGTGCTGAAGCTTTCTTT. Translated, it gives CATNLGGAGRAEAFF.

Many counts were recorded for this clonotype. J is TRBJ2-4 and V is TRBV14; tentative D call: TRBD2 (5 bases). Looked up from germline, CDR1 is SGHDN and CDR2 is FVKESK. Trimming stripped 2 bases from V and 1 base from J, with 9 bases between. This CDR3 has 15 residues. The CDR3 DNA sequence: TGTGCCAGCAGCCAATACGGGATGGCCAAAAACATTCAGTACTTC. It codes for CASSQYGMAKNIQYF.

CDR3 sequence: CASSSVLYNDEQFF. DNA of the CDR3: TGTGCCAGCAGCTCCGTTCTATATAACGATGAGCAGTTCTTC. The chain couples TRBV7-9 to TRBJ2-1; D is ambiguous. The V and J ends lost 4 bases and 8 bases respectively, with 15 bases between them. CDR3 size: 14 residues. In germline, CDR1 is SEHNR, CDR2 FQNEAQ (reference sequence).

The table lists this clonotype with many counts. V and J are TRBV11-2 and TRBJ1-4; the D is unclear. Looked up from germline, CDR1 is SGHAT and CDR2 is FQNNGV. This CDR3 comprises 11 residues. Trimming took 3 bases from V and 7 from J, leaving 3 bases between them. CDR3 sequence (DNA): TGTGCCAGCAGCTTGCGTGAAAAACTGTTTTTT. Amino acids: CASSLREKLFF.

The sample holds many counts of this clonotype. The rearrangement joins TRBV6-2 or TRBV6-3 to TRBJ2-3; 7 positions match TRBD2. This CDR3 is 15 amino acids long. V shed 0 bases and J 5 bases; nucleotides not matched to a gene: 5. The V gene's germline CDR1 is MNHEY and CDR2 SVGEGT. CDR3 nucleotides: TGTGCCAGCAGTTACTCCAGGACTAGAGGAGATACGCAGTATTTT. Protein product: CASSYSRTRGDTQYF.

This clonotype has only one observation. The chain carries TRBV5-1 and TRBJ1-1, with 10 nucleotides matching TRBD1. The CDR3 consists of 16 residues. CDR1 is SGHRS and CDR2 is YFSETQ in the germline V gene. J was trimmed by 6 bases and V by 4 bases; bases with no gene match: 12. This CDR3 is CASSAGTGEEGSEAFF. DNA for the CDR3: TGCGCCAGCAGCGCGGGGACAGGGGAGGAGGGGTCTGAAGCTTTCTTT.

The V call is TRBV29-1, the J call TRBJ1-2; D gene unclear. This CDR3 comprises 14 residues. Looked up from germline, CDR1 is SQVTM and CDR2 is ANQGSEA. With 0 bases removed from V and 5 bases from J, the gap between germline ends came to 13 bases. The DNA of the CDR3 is TGCAGCGTTGAAGATCCTCGGGGAAAGTATGGCTACACCTTC. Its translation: CSVEDPRGKYGYTF. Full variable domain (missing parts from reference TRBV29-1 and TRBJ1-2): SAVISQKPSRDICQRGTSLTIQCQVDSQVTMMFWYRQQPGQSLTLIATANQGSEATYESGFVIDKFPISRPNLTFSTLTVSNMSPEDSSIYLCSVEDPRGKYGYTFGSGTRLTVV.

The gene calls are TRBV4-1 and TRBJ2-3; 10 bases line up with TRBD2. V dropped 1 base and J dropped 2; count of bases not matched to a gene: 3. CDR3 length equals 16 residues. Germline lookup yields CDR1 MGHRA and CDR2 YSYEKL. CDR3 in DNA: TGCGCCAGCAGCCAAGGGACTAGCGGCTACACAGATACGCAGTATTTT. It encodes CASSQGTSGYTDTQYF.

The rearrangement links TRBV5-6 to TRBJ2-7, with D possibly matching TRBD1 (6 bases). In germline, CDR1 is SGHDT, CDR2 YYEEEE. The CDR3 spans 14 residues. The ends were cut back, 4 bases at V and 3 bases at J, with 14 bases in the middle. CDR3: CASSIEDRFYEQYF. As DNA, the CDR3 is TGTGCCAGCAGCATCGAGGACAGATTCTACGAGCAGTACTTC.

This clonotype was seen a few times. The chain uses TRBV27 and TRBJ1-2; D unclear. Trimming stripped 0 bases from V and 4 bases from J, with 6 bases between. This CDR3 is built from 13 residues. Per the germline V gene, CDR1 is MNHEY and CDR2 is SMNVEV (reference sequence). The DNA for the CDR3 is TGTGCCAGCAGTTTATCGGGGAGCTATGGCTACACCTTC. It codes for CASSLSGSYGYTF.

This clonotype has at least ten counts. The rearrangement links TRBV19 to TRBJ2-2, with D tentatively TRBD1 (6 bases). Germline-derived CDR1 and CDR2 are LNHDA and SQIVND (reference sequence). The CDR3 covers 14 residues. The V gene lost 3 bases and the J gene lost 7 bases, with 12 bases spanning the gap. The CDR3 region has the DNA TGTGCCAGTAGTATCGCCCAGGGGAGCGGGGAGCTGTTTTTT. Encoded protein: CASSIAQGSGELFF. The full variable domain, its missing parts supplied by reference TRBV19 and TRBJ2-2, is DGGITQSPKYLFRKEGQNVTLSCEQNLNHDAMYWYRQDPGQGLRLIYYSQIVNDFQKGDIAEGYSVSREKKESFPLTVTSAQKNPTAFYLCASSIAQGSGELFFGEGSRLTVL.

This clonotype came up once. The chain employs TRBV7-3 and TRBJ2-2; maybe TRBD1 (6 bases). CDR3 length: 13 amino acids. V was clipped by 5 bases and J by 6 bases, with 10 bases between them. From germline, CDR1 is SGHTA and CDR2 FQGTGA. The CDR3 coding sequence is TGTGCCAGCAGCACAGGGTATTCCGGGGAGCTGTTTTTT. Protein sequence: CASSTGYSGELFF.

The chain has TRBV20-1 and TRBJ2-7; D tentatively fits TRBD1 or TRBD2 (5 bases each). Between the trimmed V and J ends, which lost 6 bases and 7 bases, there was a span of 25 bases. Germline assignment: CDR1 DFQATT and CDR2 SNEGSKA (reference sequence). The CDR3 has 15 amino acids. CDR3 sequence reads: CSAAEAQAATREQYF. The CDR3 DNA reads TGCAGTGCCGCTGAAGCACAGGCCGCTACTAGAGAGCAGTACTTC.

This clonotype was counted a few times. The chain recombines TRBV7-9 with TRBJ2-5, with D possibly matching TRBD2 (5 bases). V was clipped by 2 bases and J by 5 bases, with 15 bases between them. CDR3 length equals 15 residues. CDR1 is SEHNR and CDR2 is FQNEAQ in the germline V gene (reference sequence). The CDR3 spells CASSLLDSGGETQYF. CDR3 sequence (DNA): TGTGCCAGCAGCTTATTGGACTCCGGCGGCGAGACCCAGTACTTC. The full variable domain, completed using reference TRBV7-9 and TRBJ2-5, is DTGVSQNPRHKITKRGQNVTFRCDPISEHNRLYWYRQTLGQGPEFLTYFQNEAQLEKSRLLSDRFSAERPKGSFSTLEIQRTEQGDSAMYLCASSLLDSGGETQYFGPGTRLLVL.